The 16 T cell receptor beta chains below come from one sample, sequenced in a study of PD-1 blockade in classical Hodgkin lymphoma. Clones were sequenced by immunoSEQ multiplex PCR, and TCRdb holds only the in-frame ones, with some missing. The sample yields approximately 20,000 clones, about 91% seen once. The sample's time point: newly diagnosed, previously untreated cHL patient sample. Purification of CD4+ T cells from thawed PBMCs was achieved by magnetic negative selection. The sequencing input was CD4+ T cells from blood. These receptors were taken from a human donor with classical Hodgkin lymphoma.

CDR3: CASSGRVDQPQHF. The CDR3 DNA reads TGTGCCAGCAGCGGCAGGGTGGATCAGCCCCAGCATTTT. The chain couples TRBV7-8 to TRBJ1-5; perhaps TRBD1 as D (5 bases). This CDR3 contains 13 residues. The germline gives CDR1 SGHVS, CDR2 FQNEAQ. Trimming removed 5 bases from V and 5 bases from J, with 10 bases in between.

The rearrangement uses TRBV5-1 and TRBJ1-1; 9 bases match TRBD1. This CDR3 has 14 amino acids. The germline V gene has CDR1 SGHRS and CDR2 YFSETQ. Losses at the gene ends were 4 bases for V and 5 bases for J; bases not matched to a gene: 6. The CDR3 region is CASSPTGGRTEAFF. CDR3 sequence (DNA): TGCGCCAGCAGCCCTACAGGGGGCAGGACTGAAGCTTTCTTT.

V is TRBV6-6 and J is TRBJ2-7, with 7 bases lining up with TRBD1. Germline lookup yields CDR1 MNHNY and CDR2 SVGAGI (reference sequence). The V segment lost 6 bases and the J segment 2 bases; nucleotides outside the gene matches: 7. The CDR3 runs 14 residues. In DNA, the CDR3 is TGTGCCAGCAGGGTGACAGGGTTCACCTACGAGCAGTACTTC. This sequence encodes CASRVTGFTYEQYF.

The chain carries TRBV28 and TRBJ1-2; 7 nucleotides line up with TRBD1. The CDR3 runs 16 residues. Looked up from germline, CDR1 is MDHEN and CDR2 is SYDVKM. V gave up 6 bases and J gave up 2 bases; unmatched junction bases: 12. The CDR3: CASSPTQQGKNYGYTF. The CDR3 DNA reads as TGTGCCAGCAGCCCCACACAACAGGGGAAGAACTATGGCTACACCTTC.

This rearrangement joins TRBV9 to TRBJ1-6; TRBD1 is a possible D gene (5 bases). Trimming shortened V by 0 bases and J by 6 bases, and 13 bases separated the two germline ends. The CDR3 length is 16 residues. Germline V lookup: CDR1 SGDLS, CDR2 YYNGEE. The CDR3 reads CASSVDPGTTNSPLHF. The CDR3 DNA reads as TGTGCCAGCAGCGTAGACCCCGGGACGACTAATTCACCCCTCCACTTT.

This clone appeared a single time. The chain combines TRBV7-2 with TRBJ1-1; possibly TRBD1 for D (6 bases). Trimming shortened V by 5 bases and J by 4 bases, and 17 bases separated the two germline ends. CDR1 and CDR2 from the germline V gene are SGHTA and FQGNSA. The CDR3 totals 15 residues. The CDR3 sequence is CASSRGARVGTEAFF. The CDR3 nucleotides are TGTGCCAGCAGCCGGGGGGCGCGTGTTGGCACTGAAGCTTTCTTT.

The chain has TRBV18 and TRBJ2-5; 7 bases match TRBD1. V lost 6 bases to trimming and J lost 3 bases; unmatched junction nucleotides: 7. The CDR3 is 14 amino acids. Germline CDR1 KGHSH, CDR2 LQKENI. The CDR3 loop reads CASSPRGIEETQYF. The CDR3 DNA is TGTGCCAGCTCGCCCAGGGGGATAGAAGAGACCCAGTACTTC.

The chain joins TRBV19 to TRBJ2-6; D gene uncertain. This CDR3 has 15 amino acids. Trimming left V 4 bases short and J 1 base short, with 8 bases between. Looked up from germline, CDR1 is LNHDA and CDR2 is SQIVND (reference sequence). CDR3 nucleotide sequence: TGTGCCAGTAGTAAAGGGCAATCTGGGGCCAACGTCCTGACTTTC. Its translation is CASSKGQSGANVLTF.

This chain connects TRBV20-1 to TRBJ2-5; D is unclear. Germline V gene data show CDR1 as DFQATT and CDR2 as SNEGSKA (reference sequence). This CDR3 region has 11 residues. Deletions cut 8 bases from V and 5 bases from J, with 12 bases between. The CDR3 bases are TGCAGTTGGTACGGCCAGGAGACCCAGTACTTC. Translation: CSWYGQETQYF.

This chain's CDR3 is CSTKGQLNYGYTF. As DNA, the CDR3 is TGCAGCACTAAGGGACAGCTTAACTATGGCTACACCTTC. V is TRBV29-1 and J is TRBJ1-2; 7 bases match TRBD1. Germline CDR1 SQVTM, CDR2 ANQGSEA. The junction had 7 bases not matched to a gene; V was cut back by 8 bases and J by 1 base. This CDR3 spans 13 amino acids.

A single count supports this clone. The rearrangement joins TRBV6-1 to TRBJ2-7, with D possibly called TRBD1 or TRBD2 (5 bases each). CDR3 length equals 15 residues. Trimming left V 5 bases short and J 4 bases short, with 18 bases between. Germline CDR1 and CDR2: MNHNS and SASEGT. The CDR3 loop reads CASSLVRDLNYEQYF. Here the CDR3 DNA reads TGTGCCAGCAGTCTTGTCCGGGACCTAAATTACGAGCAGTACTTC.

The rearrangement links TRBV7-2 to TRBJ2-4; the match to TRBD2 covers 8 bases. V shed 1 base and J 0 bases; nucleotides not matched to a gene: 11. CDR3 length: 19 amino acids. Germline-derived CDR1 and CDR2 are SGHTA and FQGNSA. CDR3 in DNA: TGTGCCAGCAGCTTAGGCCCTAAACTAGCGGAAATAGCCAAAAACATTCAGTACTTC. As protein: CASSLGPKLAEIAKNIQYF.

The chain links TRBV7-9 to TRBJ2-5; 9 bases are a match to TRBD1. This CDR3 contains 17 residues. The ends lost 3 bases at V and 3 bases at J; junction bases unmatched: 11. Germline assignment: CDR1 SEHNR and CDR2 FQNEAQ (reference sequence). CDR3 sequence reads: CASSFPGQGLSEETQYF. CDR3 nucleotide sequence: TGTGCCAGCAGCTTTCCGGGACAGGGCCTTTCGGAAGAGACCCAGTACTTC.

The V and J genes are TRBV19 and TRBJ1-5, with a possible D match to TRBD1 (6 bases). The germline CDR1 and CDR2 sequences are LNHDA and SQIVND (reference sequence). The V and J ends lost 11 bases and 6 bases respectively, with 26 bases between them. The CDR3 loop spans 16 amino acids. CDR3 bases: TGTGCCTCCCGAGGGGGACGGGGGAATCCCAGTCAGCCCCAGCATTTT. Residues: CASRGGRGNPSQPQHF.

The chain has TRBV5-4 and TRBJ2-6; D is possibly TRBD1 (5 bases). The CDR3 runs to 15 residues. Germline assignment: CDR1 SGHNT and CDR2 YYREEE (reference sequence). The germline V and J ends were trimmed by 0 bases and 2 bases, with 6 bases remaining between them. CDR3 sequence reads: CASSLGGAGANVLTF. As DNA, the CDR3 is TGTGCCAGCAGCTTGGGGGGCGCTGGGGCCAACGTCCTGACTTTC.

The chain couples TRBV6-5 to TRBJ2-7; weak D call: TRBD1 (6 bases). CDR1 MNHEY and CDR2 SVGAGI come from the germline V gene. CDR3 size: 14 residues. V dropped 5 bases and J dropped 7 bases, with 18 bases sitting between them. CDR3: CASSRDTPAGEQYF. The CDR3 region has the DNA TGTGCCAGCAGTCGGGACACCCCGGCGGGTGAGCAGTACTTC.